Listed below are T cell receptor beta chains from one sample, sequenced in a study of identical twins. Each CDR3 protein is one row after TCRdb ran MiXCR on the 5' RACE reads. The sample carries hundreds of thousands of distinct CDR3 sequences, around 5.7% recorded once. The specimen was naive T cells sorted from blood. These receptors were obtained from a man aged 18 to 30 in good health. Both conserved end residues are part of each CDR3.

j_call: TRBJ2-2
v_call: TRBV11-2
cdr3_aa: CASSLDSILAGLTGELFF

j_call: TRBJ2-1
v_call: TRBV10-3
cdr3_aa: CAITRGTGSSHLLEQFF

j_call: TRBJ2-5
v_call: TRBV15
cdr3_aa: CATSQTSGWETQYF

j_call: TRBJ1-4
v_call: TRBV11-2
cdr3_aa: CASSLWGGQDATNEKLFF

j_call: TRBJ1-3
v_call: TRBV7-6
cdr3_aa: CASSLGAGVFSGNTIYF

j_call: TRBJ2-4
v_call: TRBV7-2
cdr3_aa: CASSPTLVQAKNIQYF

j_call: TRBJ1-2
v_call: TRBV29-1
cdr3_aa: CSVRQGYYGYTF

j_call: TRBJ2-2
v_call: TRBV7-9
cdr3_aa: CASSLPGYQAGELFF

j_call: TRBJ2-1
v_call: TRBV29-1
cdr3_aa: CSVEGGLAGGLSSYNEQFF

j_call: TRBJ2-7
v_call: TRBV29-1
cdr3_aa: CSGSTGAYEQYF

j_call: TRBJ2-7
v_call: TRBV27
cdr3_aa: CASSDRLAGGSYEQYF

j_call: TRBJ2-7
v_call: TRBV5-1
cdr3_aa: CASSLFSGGYEQYF

j_call: TRBJ2-6
v_call: TRBV12-3/TRBV12-4
cdr3_aa: CASSLWGAGTSGANVLTF

j_call: TRBJ2-1
v_call: TRBV28
cdr3_aa: CASSLSGTIYNEQFF

j_call: TRBJ1-1
v_call: TRBV6-5
cdr3_aa: CASSSIPVGARNTEAFF

j_call: TRBJ1-2
v_call: TRBV5-1
cdr3_aa: CASSFPGRDGYGYTF

j_call: TRBJ2-5
v_call: TRBV4-1
cdr3_aa: CASSLSTGETQYF

j_call: TRBJ2-3
v_call: TRBV12-3/TRBV12-4
cdr3_aa: CASTSSGSLLDTQYF

j_call: TRBJ2-3
v_call: TRBV15
cdr3_aa: CATSRLQGADTQYF

j_call: TRBJ2-1
v_call: TRBV7-2
cdr3_aa: CASSLGVRGIYNEQFF

j_call: TRBJ1-6
v_call: TRBV7-9
cdr3_aa: CASSRAADNSPLHF

j_call: TRBJ2-1
v_call: TRBV12-3/TRBV12-4
cdr3_aa: CASSPTGRGGSFF

j_call: TRBJ2-3
v_call: TRBV12-3/TRBV12-4
cdr3_aa: CASSPGQLDTQYF

j_call: TRBJ2-1
v_call: TRBV27
cdr3_aa: CASSLWAGQPTYNEQFF